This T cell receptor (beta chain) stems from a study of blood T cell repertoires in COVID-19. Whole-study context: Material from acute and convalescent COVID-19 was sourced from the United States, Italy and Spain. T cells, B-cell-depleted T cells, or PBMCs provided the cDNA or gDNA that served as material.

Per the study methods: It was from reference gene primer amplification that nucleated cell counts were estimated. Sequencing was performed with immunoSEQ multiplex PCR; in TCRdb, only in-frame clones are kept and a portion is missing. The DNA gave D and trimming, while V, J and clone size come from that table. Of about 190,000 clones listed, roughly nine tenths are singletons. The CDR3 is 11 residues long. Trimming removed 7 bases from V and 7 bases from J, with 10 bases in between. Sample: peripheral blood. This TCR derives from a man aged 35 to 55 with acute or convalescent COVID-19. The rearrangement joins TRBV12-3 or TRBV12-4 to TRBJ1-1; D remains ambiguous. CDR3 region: CASTRSFEAFF. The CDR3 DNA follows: TGTGCCAGCACGCGTTCCTTTGAAGCTTTCTTT.